A single sample gave rise to the 27 T cell receptor beta chains below, sequenced in a study of cytomegalovirus exposure and HLA in healthy donors. The study ran its PCR with 60 Vbeta and 13 Jbeta primers. Only in-frame clones appear in the TCRdb table, and some are missing; sequencing was by immunoSEQ multiplex PCR. The top ten clones hold about 10% of a sample with about 150,000 clones, approximately 73% of them seen once. The material sequenced was PBMCs. Source of these receptors: a man younger than 45 in good health and CMV-seropositive.

The chain has TRBV10-1 and TRBJ2-2; weak D call: TRBD2 (6 bases). The CDR3 spans 12 residues. The ends were cut back, 7 bases at V and 8 bases at J, with 11 bases in the middle. Per germline, CDR1 WNHNN and CDR2 SYGVQD (reference sequence). Here the CDR3 DNA reads TGCGCCAGCAAGGACGGAGGGGGGGAGCTGTTTTTT. Protein: CASKDGGGELFF.

The chain is built from TRBV18 and TRBJ1-5, with D perhaps TRBD1 (5 bases). Germline lookup yields CDR1 KGHSH and CDR2 LQKENI. The CDR3 runs to 13 residues. V was trimmed by 3 bases and J by 6 bases, leaving 9 bases between them. The DNA for the CDR3 is TGTGCCAGCTCACCGGATAGGGGTCAGCCCCAGCATTTT. Its protein is CASSPDRGQPQHF.

The chain has TRBV13 and TRBJ2-2; 8 bases agree with TRBD2. There are 15 residues in the CDR3. J was trimmed by 6 bases and V by 5 bases; bases with no gene match: 8. Germline lookup yields CDR1 PRHDT and CDR2 FYEKMQ (reference sequence). CDR3 DNA sequence: TGTGCCAGCAGCCCGGGAGGGGGGCGCGCCGGGGAGCTGTTTTTT. This codes for CASSPGGGRAGELFF. Looking up the rest from reference TRBV13 and TRBJ2-2 gives the full variable domain: AAGVIQSPRHLIKEKRETATLKCYPIPRHDTVYWYQQGPGQDPQFLISFYEKMQSDKGSIPDRFSAQQFSDYHSELNMSSLELGDSALYFCASSPGGGRAGELFFGEGSRLTVL.

The CDR3 bases are TGCGCCAGCAGCTTGGACAGCTACAATGAGCAGTTCTTC. As protein: CASSLDSYNEQFF. The chain joins TRBV5-1 to TRBJ2-1, with D hard to call. The germline V and J ends were trimmed by 0 bases and 3 bases, with 4 bases remaining between them. In germline, CDR1 is SGHRS, CDR2 YFSETQ. The length of the CDR3 is 13 residues.

The V call is TRBV6-5, the J call TRBJ2-7; D perhaps matches TRBD2 (6 bases). The CDR3 consists of 15 residues. Looked up from germline, CDR1 is MNHEY and CDR2 is SVGAGI. The ends were cut back, 0 bases at V and 0 bases at J, with 9 bases in the middle. CDR3 nucleotide sequence: TGTGCCAGCAGTTACTCGTGGCGGGACTCCTACGAGCAGTACTTC. Amino acids: CASSYSWRDSYEQYF.

The chain joins TRBV7-6 to TRBJ2-7, with TRBD2 matching over 13 bases. There are 15 residues in the CDR3. Trimming cost V 5 bases and J 3 bases; bases outside gene matches: 4. Per the germline V gene, CDR1 is SGHVS and CDR2 is FNYEAQ. The CDR3 DNA follows: TGTGCCAGCAGCGCAAGGACTAGCGGGGGCTACGAGCAGTACTTC. It encodes CASSARTSGGYEQYF.

This clone was observed a few times. This sequence joins TRBV7-2 and TRBJ2-3, with TRBD2 matching over 9 bases. Per the germline V gene, CDR1 is SGHTA and CDR2 is FQGNSA. V shed 1 base and J 3 bases; nucleotides not matched to a gene: 11. The CDR3 is made up of 18 amino acids. The CDR3: CASSLGGRWTSETDTQYF. The CDR3 DNA reads TGTGCCAGCAGCTTAGGAGGGAGGTGGACTAGCGAGACAGATACGCAGTATTTT.

A few counts support this clone. The junction and the germline gene differ at one end; a read error may be behind it. The same CDR3 also results from other DNA sequences found in this sample. The V and J genes are TRBV5-1 and TRBJ2-7; D gene uncertain. CDR3 length equals 11 residues. Per germline, CDR1 SGHRS and CDR2 YFSETQ. CDR3 nucleotides: TGTGCCAGCAGCACCGACACTCAGCAGTACTTC. Protein: CASSTDTQQYF.

This clone was observed a few times. This sequence joins TRBV18 and TRBJ1-2; D gene unclear. This CDR3 spans 15 amino acids. V shed 6 bases and J shed 6 bases, with 20 bases lying between them. CDR1 and CDR2 from the germline V gene are KGHSH and LQKENI. CDR3 in amino acids: CASSPGLGRDDGYTF. The CDR3 DNA reads TGTGCCAGCTCCCCCGGATTAGGGAGGGATGATGGCTACACCTTC.

V gene TRBV30 combines with J gene TRBJ2-7; the match to TRBD2 covers 11 bases. V was pared by 5 bases and J by 2 bases, with 8 bases of the junction left unmatched. This CDR3 has 15 residues. Germline V gives CDR1 GTSNPN, CDR2 SVGIG (reference sequence). CDR3 DNA sequence: TGTGCCTGGGCCACGGGACTAGCGGAGCCCTACGAGCAGTACTTC. Translating it yields CAWATGLAEPYEQYF.

The rearrangement links TRBV30 to TRBJ1-3; D perhaps matches TRBD1 (6 bases). The CDR3 sequence is 14 residues long. The V gene's germline CDR1 is GTSNPN and CDR2 SVGIG (reference sequence). Trimming stripped 5 bases from V and 4 bases from J, with 15 bases between. CDR3 DNA: TGTGCCTGGGACACAGGGCTTTCGGGAAACACCATATATTTT. Amino acid sequence: CAWDTGLSGNTIYF.

This chain connects TRBV7-2 to TRBJ2-1; D possibly corresponds to TRBD1 (6 bases). The CDR3 runs to 11 residues. Germline lookup yields CDR1 SGHTA and CDR2 FQGNSA. V was pared by 1 base and J by 13 bases, with 8 bases between. The CDR3 DNA reads TGTGCCAGCAGCTTAGTACAGGGTCAGTTCTTC. Protein product: CASSLVQGQFF.

This sequence joins TRBV27 and TRBJ2-2; possibly TRBD2 for D (6 bases). Germline V gene lookup returns CDR1 MNHEY and CDR2 SMNVEV (reference sequence). V was cut by 5 bases and J by 8 bases, with 24 bases left in between. The CDR3 spans 17 residues. The CDR3 sequence is CASSLRRDSLRAGELFF. The CDR3 region has the DNA TGTGCCAGCAGTCTCCGAAGGGACTCGCTAAGGGCAGGGGAGCTGTTTTTT.

Concerning this clone itself: The junction departs from germline at one end; a sequencing error may be responsible. The chain employs TRBV7-7 and TRBJ2-5, with 15 bases fitting TRBD2. Germline V lookup: CDR1 SSHAT, CDR2 FNYEAQ (reference sequence). This CDR3 spans 19 amino acids. The CDR3 DNA is TGTGCTAGCAGCCTGGGACTAGCGGGAGGAGTGGGCTACCAAGAGACCCAGTACTTC. Amino acids: CASSLGLAGGVGYQETQYF.

The chain employs TRBV2 and TRBJ2-2; 7 bases are a match to TRBD1. Germline V lookup: CDR1 SNHLY, CDR2 FYNNEI. The CDR3 totals 13 residues. The trim removed 2 bases at V and 11 bases at J, leaving 5 bases unmatched. CDR3 in amino acids: CASSEQGEAELFF. In DNA form, the CDR3 reads TGTGCCAGCAGTGAACAGGGGGAAGCAGAGCTGTTTTTT.

The chain uses TRBV20-1 and TRBJ2-4; D call uncertain. Germline loops: CDR1 DFQATT, CDR2 SNEGSKA (reference sequence). The V end lost 7 bases, the J end lost 8 bases, and 12 bases lay between the germline ends. The length of the CDR3 is 11 residues. CDR3 nucleotides: TGCAGTGGTACGTCGGTCGACATTCAGTACTTC. Its protein product is CSGTSVDIQYF.

V usage is TRBV4-2 and J usage is TRBJ2-2; perhaps TRBD2 as D (7 bases). CDR3 length: 15 residues. The germline V gene encodes CDR1 LGHNA and CDR2 YNFKEQ. V lost 5 bases, J lost 7 bases, and 17 bases lay in between. The DNA of the CDR3 is TGTGCCAGCAGCGGGCGAGAGGGGGGGAGCGGGGAGCTGTTTTTT. It encodes CASSGREGGSGELFF.

The chain links TRBV6-5 to TRBJ1-4; D gene ambiguous. The CDR3 has 15 amino acids. The V and J ends lost 0 bases and 6 bases respectively, with 11 bases between them. The germline V gene has CDR1 MNHEY and CDR2 SVGAGI. In DNA, the CDR3 is TGTGCCAGCAGTTACTCGAGAGTCGGGGATGAAAAACTGTTTTTT. The encoded protein is CASSYSRVGDEKLFF.

Points on this clone: The junction differs from germline at one of its ends, possibly a read error. Within the sample, other DNA sequences also encode this same CDR3. The chain employs TRBV18 and TRBJ2-5, with a weak D call TRBD2 (5 bases). The CDR3 loop spans 14 amino acids. Germline assignment: CDR1 KGHSH and CDR2 LQKENI. CDR3 sequence: CASSPPTTQETQYF. Here the CDR3 DNA reads TGTGCCAGCTCGCCACCGACTACTCAAGAGACCCAGTACTTC.

CDR3 region: CASSVGQGDMDEQFF. In nucleotides, the CDR3 is TGTGCCAGCAGCGTTGGACAGGGAGACATGGATGAGCAGTTCTTC. This sequence joins TRBV9 and TRBJ2-1; TRBD1 agrees at 8 bases. This CDR3 is built from 15 residues. Germline V lookup: CDR1 SGDLS, CDR2 YYNGEE. V lost 2 bases and J lost 8; bases outside the gene matches: 9.

V is TRBV4-1 and J is TRBJ2-1; the match to TRBD2 covers 11 bases. The CDR3 extends over 18 amino acids. Trimming took 0 bases from V and 4 from J; bases not matched to a gene: 8. Germline assignment: CDR1 MGHRA and CDR2 YSYEKL. The CDR3 spells CASSQDSPTSGRYNEQFF. The CDR3 region has the DNA TGCGCCAGCAGCCAAGATTCGCCAACTAGCGGGAGATACAATGAGCAGTTCTTC.

The CDR3 loop reads CASSEGQGALYEQYF. The CDR3 DNA reads TGTGCCAGCAGCGAAGGGCAGGGGGCCCTCTACGAGCAGTACTTC. This sequence joins TRBV5-6 and TRBJ2-7, with TRBD1 matching over 8 bases. The J segment lost 3 bases and the V segment lost 4 bases, leaving 9 bases of the junction unmatched. The germline gives CDR1 SGHDT, CDR2 YYEEEE. The CDR3 loop spans 15 amino acids.

V gene TRBV2 combines with J gene TRBJ1-1, with TRBD1 as a possible D gene (5 bases). V was trimmed by 6 bases and J by 1 base, leaving 12 bases between them. Germline V gene sequence: CDR1 SNHLY, CDR2 FYNNEI. The CDR3 runs to 14 residues. CDR3 in amino acids: CASRQTEKNTEAFF. The CDR3 DNA sequence: TGTGCCAGCAGGCAGACAGAGAAGAACACTGAAGCTTTCTTT. Using reference TRBV2 and TRBJ1-1 for the parts outside the CDR3, the full variable domain is EPEVTQTPSHQVTQMGQEVILRCVPISNHLYFYWYRQILGQKVEFLVSFYNNEISEKSEIFDDQFSVERPDGSNFTLKIRSTKLEDSAMYFCASRQTEKNTEAFFGQGTRLTVV.

Ten or more counts support this clone. The rearrangement uses TRBV7-9 and TRBJ1-1; D is unclear. Germline loops: CDR1 SEHNR, CDR2 FQNEAQ (reference sequence). The CDR3 is made up of 13 amino acids. V was shortened by 5 bases and J by 8 bases, with 15 bases between the two germline ends. CDR3: CASSPRAGREAFF. CDR3 DNA: TGTGCCAGCAGCCCCCGCGCAGGTAGGGAAGCTTTCTTT.

This chain joins TRBV11-3 and TRBJ1-2; possibly TRBD1 for D (5 bases). From germline, CDR1 is SGHNT and CDR2 YENEEA. This CDR3 has 14 amino acids. The V gene lost 5 bases and the J gene lost 7 bases, with 17 bases spanning the gap. The CDR3 DNA reads as TGTGCCAGCAGCCGGGGGGGGAAAACATCTGGCTACACCTTC. Its translation is CASSRGGKTSGYTF. Full variable domain (rest looked up from reference TRBV11-3 and TRBJ1-2): EAGVVQSPRYKIIEKKQPVAFWCNPISGHNTLYWYLQNLGQGPELLIRYENEEAVDDSQLPKDRFSAERLKGVDSTLKIQPAELGDSAVYLCASSRGGKTSGYTFGSGTRLTVV.

J is TRBJ2-3 and V is TRBV7-2; 7 nucleotides line up with TRBD2. This CDR3 region has 15 residues. The V gene end was trimmed by 1 base and the J gene end by 4 bases; junction bases not matched to a gene: 5. Germline V gene lookup returns CDR1 SGHTA and CDR2 FQGNSA. CDR3 nucleotide sequence: TGTGCCAGCAGCTTAGGGGGGGGGTACGCAGATACGCAGTATTTT. Translated, it gives CASSLGGGYADTQYF.

The V and J genes are TRBV27 and TRBJ1-2; D is perhaps TRBD1 (6 bases). V was trimmed by 6 bases and J by 6 bases, leaving 17 bases between them. CDR3 length: 14 amino acids. The germline CDR1 and CDR2 sequences are MNHEY and SMNVEV (reference sequence). This chain's CDR3 is CASRHQGYEDGYTF. DNA of the CDR3: TGTGCCAGCAGACACCAGGGGTATGAGGATGGCTACACCTTC.